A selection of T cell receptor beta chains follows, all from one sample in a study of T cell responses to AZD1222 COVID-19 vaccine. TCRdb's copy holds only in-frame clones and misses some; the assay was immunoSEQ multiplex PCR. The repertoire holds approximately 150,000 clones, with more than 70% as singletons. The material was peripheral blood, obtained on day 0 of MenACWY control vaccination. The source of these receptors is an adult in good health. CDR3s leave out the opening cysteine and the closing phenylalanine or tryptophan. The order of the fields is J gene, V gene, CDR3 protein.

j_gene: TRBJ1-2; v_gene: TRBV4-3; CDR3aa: ASSQEFQGGGYT
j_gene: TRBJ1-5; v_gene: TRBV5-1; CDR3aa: ASSPATGVNQPQH
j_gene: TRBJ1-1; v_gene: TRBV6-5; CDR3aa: ASSYSRRGTEAF
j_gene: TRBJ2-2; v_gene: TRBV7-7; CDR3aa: ASTAGYELF
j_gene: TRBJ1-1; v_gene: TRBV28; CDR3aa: ASYTRMNTEAF
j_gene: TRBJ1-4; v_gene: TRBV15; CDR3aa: ATSRDLGPNEKLF
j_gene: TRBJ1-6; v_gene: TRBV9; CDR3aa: ASSVAGLGDYNSPLH
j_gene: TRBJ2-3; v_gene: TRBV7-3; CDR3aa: ASSLNGEADTQY
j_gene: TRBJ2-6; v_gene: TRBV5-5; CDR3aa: ASSRQGASGANVLT
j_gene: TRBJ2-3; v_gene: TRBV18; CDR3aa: ASSPPSTDTQY
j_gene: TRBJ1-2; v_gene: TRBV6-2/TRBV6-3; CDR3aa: ASSDPGQGYGYT
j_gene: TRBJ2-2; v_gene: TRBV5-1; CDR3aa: ASSLAGRSGELF
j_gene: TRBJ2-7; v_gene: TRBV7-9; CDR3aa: ASAGTGSYEQY
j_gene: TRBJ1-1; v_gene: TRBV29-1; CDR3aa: SVVRGGDTEAF
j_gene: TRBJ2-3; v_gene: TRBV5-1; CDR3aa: ASSPGSSGTTDTQY
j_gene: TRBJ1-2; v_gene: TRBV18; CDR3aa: ASSPPRFNYGYT
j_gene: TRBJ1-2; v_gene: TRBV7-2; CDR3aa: ASSLRRLGQGVNYGYT
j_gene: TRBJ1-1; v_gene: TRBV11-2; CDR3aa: ASSTSQGGTEAF
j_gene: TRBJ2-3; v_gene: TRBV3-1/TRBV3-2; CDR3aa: ASSHLTSGGARY
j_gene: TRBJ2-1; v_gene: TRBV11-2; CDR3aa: ASSKGGGTRLDNEQF
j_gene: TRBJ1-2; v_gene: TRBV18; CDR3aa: ASSPTRGDYGYT
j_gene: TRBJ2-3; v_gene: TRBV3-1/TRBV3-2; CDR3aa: ASRDRRRADTQY
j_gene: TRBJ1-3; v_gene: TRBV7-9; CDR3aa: ASSPLSGNTIY
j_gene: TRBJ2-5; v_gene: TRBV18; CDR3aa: ASSNRGTGQETQY
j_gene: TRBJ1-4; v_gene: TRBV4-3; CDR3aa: ASSQAAPGGGEKLF
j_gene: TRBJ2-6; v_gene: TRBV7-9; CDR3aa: ASSRRDAYSGANVLT
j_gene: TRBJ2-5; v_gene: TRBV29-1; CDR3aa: SADRGRETQY
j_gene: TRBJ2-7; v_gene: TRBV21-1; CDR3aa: AQTTSGRVVFREQY
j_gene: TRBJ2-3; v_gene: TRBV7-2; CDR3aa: ASSLGRGGRTDTQY
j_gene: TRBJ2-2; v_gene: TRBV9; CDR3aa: ASSWDRADTGELF
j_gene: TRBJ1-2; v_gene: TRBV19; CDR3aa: ASSRTGDYGYT
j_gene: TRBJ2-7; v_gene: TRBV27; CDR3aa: ASSRDQREINEQY
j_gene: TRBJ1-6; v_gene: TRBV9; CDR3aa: ASSRDRGTNSPLH
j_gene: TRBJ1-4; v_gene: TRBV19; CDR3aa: ASSKQDGRYEKLF
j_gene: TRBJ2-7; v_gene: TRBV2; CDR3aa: ASSALRQTYEQY
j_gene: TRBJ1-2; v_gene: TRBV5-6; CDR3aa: ASSLLSGTELYGYT
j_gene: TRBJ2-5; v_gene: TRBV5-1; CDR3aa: ASSSGQQETQY
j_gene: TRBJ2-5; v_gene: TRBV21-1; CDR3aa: ASSKVYGTQETQY
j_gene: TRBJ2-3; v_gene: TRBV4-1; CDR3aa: ASSQDAPLTKGATDTQY
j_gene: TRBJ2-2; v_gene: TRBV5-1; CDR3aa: ASSLGHQNTGELF
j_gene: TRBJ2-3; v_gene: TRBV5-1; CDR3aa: ASRTGLAAITDTQY
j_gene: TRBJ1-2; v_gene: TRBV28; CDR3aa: ASSFGTENYGYT
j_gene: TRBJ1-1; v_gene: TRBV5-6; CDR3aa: ASLRYNTEAF
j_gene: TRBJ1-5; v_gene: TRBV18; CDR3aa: ASSPRDGHQPQH
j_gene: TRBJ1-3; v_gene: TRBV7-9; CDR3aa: ASSPTGAAGGNTIY
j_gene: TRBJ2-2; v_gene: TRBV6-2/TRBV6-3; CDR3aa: ASSSGRGGELF
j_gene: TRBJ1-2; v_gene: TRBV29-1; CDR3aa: SAFVETTRLSQSYT